The entry below describes one TCR beta chain. Antigen specificity is unknown. Sequencing was performed with immunoSEQ multiplex PCR; in TCRdb, only in-frame clones are kept and a portion is missing. The table lists around 52,000 clones, about three quarters of them singletons. This record comes from a study of a mutant IDH1 vaccine in newly diagnosed glioma. V gave up 1 base and J gave up 2 bases, with 9 bases separating them. The germline V gene has CDR1 SGHTA and CDR2 FQGNSA. The CDR3 covers 14 residues. Stated time point: week 5, during vaccination. The vaccine gave 300 ug of a 20-mer mutant IDH1 peptide subcutaneously per dose.

This sequence originates from a woman between 40 and 50 years old with glioma. Sequencing used PBMCs, obtained from a glioma patient whose treatment included an IDH1 peptide vaccine. The rearrangement uses TRBV7-2 and TRBJ2-7; no definite D call. CDR3 in amino acids: CASSLDLGAYEQYF. The CDR3 nucleotides are TGTGCCAGCAGCTTAGACCTCGGAGCCTACGAGCAGTACTTC. The entire variable domain, with the rest obtained from reference TRBV7-2 and TRBJ2-7, is as follows: GAGVSQSPSNKVTEKGKDVELRCDPISGHTALYWYRQSLGQGLEFLIYFQGNSAPDKSGLPSDRFSAERTGGSVSTLTIQRTQQEDSAVYLCASSLDLGAYEQYFGPGTRLTVT.